The 19 T cell receptor beta chains given below trace back to one sample, sequenced in a study of patients and donors after allogeneic stem cell transplantation. Each CDR3 protein is one row after TCRdb ran MiXCR on the RT-PCR reads. Of roughly 230,000 distinct CDR3 sequences listed, over 12% are singletons. The specimen was blood, either unsorted or a sorted T cell fraction (not recorded which). Source of these receptors: a human donor who was either an allogeneic HSCT recipient or a stem cell or donor lymphocyte infusion donor (not recorded which). It is not recorded whose cells these are; they may come from a transplant donor.

The genes are TRBV20-1 and TRBJ1-3, with 10 bases matching TRBD1. The germline V gene has CDR1 DFQATT and CDR2 SNEGSKA (reference sequence). This CDR3 is built from 14 residues. V shed 6 bases, J shed 0 bases, and the junction held 2 bases outside the gene matches. In DNA, the CDR3 is TGCAGTGCGAGGACAGGGGGCTCTGGAAACACCATATATTTT. Translating gives CSARTGGSGNTIYF.

The genes are TRBV2 and TRBJ2-7, with a tentative D call TRBD2 (7 bases). The CDR3 spans 13 residues. Germline V gives CDR1 SNHLY, CDR2 FYNNEI. V shed 6 bases and J shed 6 bases, with 15 bases lying between them. The CDR3 spells CASSRGGAGEQYF. The CDR3 DNA is TGTGCCAGCAGCCGTGGGGGGGCGGGCGAGCAGTACTTC. The variable domain in full, with the rest retrieved from reference TRBV2 and TRBJ2-7, is EPEVTQTPSHQVTQMGQEVILRCVPISNHLYFYWYRQILGQKVEFLVSFYNNEISEKSEIFDDQFSVERPDGSNFTLKIRSTKLEDSAMYFCASSRGGAGEQYFGPGTRLTVT.

Note on this clonotype: A read error may be the cause here, since a much bigger clone is one base away. The chain recombines TRBV15 with TRBJ2-1; D possibly matches TRBD1 or TRBD2 (5 bases each). The germline V gene encodes CDR1 LNHNV and CDR2 YYDKDF (reference sequence). The CDR3 loop spans 14 amino acids. V gave up 9 bases and J gave up 3 bases, with 15 bases separating them. The CDR3 is CATVLGPNYNEQFF. CDR3 nucleotides: TGTGCCACTGTACTGGGACCTAACTACAATGAGCAGTTCTTC. The full variable domain, completed using reference TRBV15 and TRBJ2-1, is DAMVIQNPRYQVTQFGKPVTLSCSQTLNHNVMYWYQQKSSQAPKLLFHYYDKDFNNEADTPDNFQSRRPNTSFCFLDIRSPGLGDTAMYLCATVLGPNYNEQFFGPGTRLTVL.

Comment on this clonotype: At one end the junction does not follow the germline gene, possibly because of a read error. The rearrangement joins TRBV11-2 to TRBJ2-3; 7 bases are a match to TRBD2. CDR3 size: 15 residues. Germline CDR1 is SGHAT and CDR2 is FQNNGV. As DNA, the CDR3 is TGTGCCACCAGCCAGCGGGGAACTAGCACAGATACGCAGTATTTT. Protein sequence: CATSQRGTSTDTQYF.

V gene TRBV16 combines with J gene TRBJ1-2; 7 bases align to TRBD1. CDR1 and CDR2 from the germline V gene are KGHSY and FQNENV. V lost 4 bases to trimming and J lost 0 bases; unmatched junction nucleotides: 8. CDR3 length equals 16 residues. DNA of the CDR3: TGTGCCAGCAGCCTATCCACAGGGGTCCCTAACTATGGCTACACCTTC. It translates to CASSLSTGVPNYGYTF. Full variable domain (missing parts from reference TRBV16 and TRBJ1-2): GEEVAQTPKHLVRGEGQKAKLYCAPIKGHSYVFWYQQVLKNEFKFLISFQNENVFDETGMPKERFSAKCLPNSPCSLEIQATKLEDSAVYFCASSLSTGVPNYGYTFGSGTRLTVV.

This clonotype was seen only a few times. The V call is TRBV20-1, the J call TRBJ1-5; the D gene is possibly TRBD1 (5 bases). CDR1 and CDR2 from the germline V gene are DFQATT and SNEGSKA (reference sequence). The CDR3 runs to 15 residues. V lost 6 bases and J 5 bases, leaving 20 bases between the germline ends. CDR3 sequence reads: CSATRTSGTYQPQHF. Here the CDR3 DNA reads TGCAGTGCGACCCGGACATCCGGTACTTATCAGCCCCAGCATTTT.

This clonotype was seen more than once but under ten times. CDR3 residues: CASSYSSTGGTDTQYF. CDR3 bases: TGTGCCAGCAGTTACTCGTCTACGGGCGGCACAGATACGCAGTATTTT. The chain carries TRBV6-5 and TRBJ2-3; D unclear. The CDR3 totals 16 residues. Trimming left V 0 bases short and J 1 base short, with 11 bases between. Germline CDR1 and CDR2: MNHEY and SVGAGI.

The genes are TRBV18 and TRBJ1-1, with D perhaps TRBD1 (6 bases). The germline gives CDR1 KGHSH, CDR2 LQKENI. CDR3 length equals 14 residues. Trimming pared 0 bases from V and 2 bases from J, leaving 7 bases between. CDR3: CASSPPQGNTEAFF. The CDR3 coding sequence is TGTGCCAGCTCACCACCACAGGGAAACACTGAAGCTTTCTTT. Full variable domain (missing parts from reference TRBV18 and TRBJ1-1): NAGVMQNPRHLVRRRGQEARLRCSPMKGHSHVYWYRQLPEEGLKFMVYLQKENIIDESGMPKERFSAEFPKEGPSILRIQQVVRGDSAAYFCASSPPQGNTEAFFGQGTRLTVV.

This clonotype has more than one count but fewer than ten. The chain is built from TRBV6-5 and TRBJ1-2; possibly TRBD1 for D (5 bases). From germline, CDR1 is MNHEY and CDR2 SVGAGI. The CDR3 sequence is 13 residues long. V was shortened by 0 bases and J by 8 bases, with 10 bases between the two germline ends. The CDR3 loop is CASSYSGHWGYTF. The CDR3 coding sequence is TGTGCCAGCAGTTACTCGGGGCATTGGGGCTACACCTTC.

The chain combines TRBV18 with TRBJ2-3, with D possibly being TRBD1 (6 bases). The V end was cut by 2 bases, the J end by 0 bases, with 9 bases between. CDR3 length: 15 amino acids. CDR1 KGHSH and CDR2 LQKENI come from the germline V gene. The CDR3 protein is CASSPGTTSTDTQYF. The CDR3 DNA follows: TGTGCCAGCTCACCAGGGACAACTAGCACAGATACGCAGTATTTT.

This clonotype has ten or more counts. The chain is built from TRBV3-1 and TRBJ1-1, with D unresolved. Deletions cut 4 bases from V and 7 bases from J, with 13 bases between. Germline V gives CDR1 LGHDT, CDR2 YNNKEL (reference sequence). The CDR3 has 13 amino acids. The CDR3 DNA reads TGTGCCAGCAGCCCCGAGGACGGATTTGAAGCTTTCTTT. Protein product: CASSPEDGFEAFF.

The DNA for the CDR3 is TGTGCCAGCAGTGGTGCCTCGGGACAGCCGGCAGGCTACACCTTC. It translates to CASSGASGQPAGYTF. The chain employs TRBV2 and TRBJ1-2, with 7 bases aligning to TRBD1. Germline loops: CDR1 SNHLY, CDR2 FYNNEI. This CDR3 comprises 15 residues. V was pared by 4 bases and J by 8 bases, with 13 bases of the junction left unmatched.

This clonotype was counted between two and nine times. This chain uses TRBV7-9 with TRBJ2-7, with unresolved D. This CDR3 is built from 12 residues. The germline gives CDR1 SEHNR, CDR2 FQNEAQ (reference sequence). Trimming left V 4 bases short and J 6 bases short, with 10 bases between. CDR3 in amino acids: CASSSTESEQYF. The CDR3 coding sequence is TGTGCCAGCAGCTCCACAGAGTCCGAGCAGTACTTC.

The rearrangement joins TRBV4-3 to TRBJ1-2, with a weak D call TRBD1 (5 bases). The CDR3 is made up of 15 amino acids. V was pared by 0 bases and J by 4 bases, with 12 bases between. CDR1 is LGHNA, CDR2 YSLEER, per germline. CDR3 amino acids: CASSQDLGAGYGYTF. The CDR3, as DNA: TGCGCCAGCAGCCAAGATCTAGGGGCCGGCTATGGCTACACCTTC.

The chain uses TRBV18 and TRBJ2-2, with 11 bases matching TRBD2. CDR3 length equals 18 residues. The germline CDR1 and CDR2 sequences are KGHSH and LQKENI. J gave up 0 bases and V 1 base, and 4 bases lay outside the gene matches. The CDR3 is CASSPRSGRAPNTGELFF. The DNA for the CDR3 is TGTGCCAGCTCACCACGTAGCGGGAGGGCCCCGAACACCGGGGAGCTGTTTTTT.

There are many counts of this clonotype. The chain links TRBV12-3 or TRBV12-4 to TRBJ2-2; possible D gene TRBD2, 5 bases. The V and J ends lost 7 bases and 4 bases respectively, with 19 bases between them. The CDR3 consists of 16 residues. As DNA, the CDR3 is TGTGCCAGCACCACTCCTCGGGTAGCGAGCACCGGGGAGCTGTTTTTT. Translation: CASTTPRVASTGELFF.

V and J are TRBV3-1 and TRBJ2-1; unclear D gene. Germline V gene data show CDR1 as LGHDT and CDR2 as YNNKEL (reference sequence). Trimming took off 0 bases at V and 9 bases at J, with 15 bases between the two ends. The CDR3 has 15 amino acids. CDR3 in amino acids: CASSQEPTPRGEQFF. CDR3 nucleotide sequence: TGTGCCAGCAGCCAAGAACCGACCCCCCGCGGTGAGCAGTTCTTC.

The chain has TRBV6-1 and TRBJ1-2; TRBD1 aligns across 7 bases. With 5 bases clipped from V and 6 bases from J, the junction kept 9 bases outside the gene matches. Germline-derived CDR1 and CDR2 are MNHNS and SASEGT. This CDR3 has 14 residues. CDR3 in DNA: TGTGCCAGCAGTAACAGGGGTCGAAAAGATGGCTACACCTTC. The encoded protein is CASSNRGRKDGYTF.

This clonotype was detected only a few times. The chain's CDR3 is CASSDLLRGSGANVLTF. The CDR3 DNA follows: TGTGCCAGCAGTGACTTGTTGAGGGGCTCTGGGGCCAACGTCCTGACTTTC. This sequence joins TRBV6-1 and TRBJ2-6; D may match TRBD1 or TRBD2 (5 bases each). The length of the CDR3 is 17 residues. Germline V lookup: CDR1 MNHNS, CDR2 SASEGT. The germline V and J ends were trimmed by 3 bases and 0 bases, with 12 bases remaining between them.